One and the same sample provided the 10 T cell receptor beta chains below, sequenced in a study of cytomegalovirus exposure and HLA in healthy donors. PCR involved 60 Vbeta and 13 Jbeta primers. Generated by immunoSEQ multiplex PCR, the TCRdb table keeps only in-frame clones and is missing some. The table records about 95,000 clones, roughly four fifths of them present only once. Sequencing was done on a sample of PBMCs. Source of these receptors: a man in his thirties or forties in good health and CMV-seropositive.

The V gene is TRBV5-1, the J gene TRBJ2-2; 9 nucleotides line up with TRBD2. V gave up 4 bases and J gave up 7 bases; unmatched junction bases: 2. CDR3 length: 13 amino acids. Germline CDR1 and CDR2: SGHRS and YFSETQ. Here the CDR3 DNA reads TGCGCCAGCAGCGGCGGGGGGGTCGGGGAGCTGTTTTTT. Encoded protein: CASSGGGVGELFF.

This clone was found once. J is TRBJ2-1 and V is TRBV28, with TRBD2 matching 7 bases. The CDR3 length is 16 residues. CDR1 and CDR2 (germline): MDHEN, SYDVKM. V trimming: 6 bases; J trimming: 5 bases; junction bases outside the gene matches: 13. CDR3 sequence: CASRDDLRERNNEQFF. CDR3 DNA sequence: TGTGCCAGCAGAGACGATCTGCGGGAGCGGAACAATGAGCAGTTCTTC.

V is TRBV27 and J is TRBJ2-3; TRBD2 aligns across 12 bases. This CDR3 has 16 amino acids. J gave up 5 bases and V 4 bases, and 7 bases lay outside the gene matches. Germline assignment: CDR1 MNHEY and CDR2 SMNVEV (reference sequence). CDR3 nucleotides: TGTGCCAGCAGTTCCAGACTAGCGGGAGCGATAGATACGCAGTATTTT. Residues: CASSSRLAGAIDTQYF.

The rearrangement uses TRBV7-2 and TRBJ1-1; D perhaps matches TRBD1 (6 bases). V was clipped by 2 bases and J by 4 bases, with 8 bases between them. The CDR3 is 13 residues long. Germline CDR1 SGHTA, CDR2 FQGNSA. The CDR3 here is CASSLQGPTEAFF. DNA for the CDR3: TGTGCCAGCAGCTTACAGGGGCCCACTGAAGCTTTCTTT.

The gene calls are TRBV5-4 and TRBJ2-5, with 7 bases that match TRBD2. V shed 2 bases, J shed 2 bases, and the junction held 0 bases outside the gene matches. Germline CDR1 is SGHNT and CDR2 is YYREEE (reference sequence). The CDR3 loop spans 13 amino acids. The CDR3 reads CASSFGGQETQYF. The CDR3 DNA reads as TGTGCCAGCAGCTTCGGGGGGCAAGAGACCCAGTACTTC.

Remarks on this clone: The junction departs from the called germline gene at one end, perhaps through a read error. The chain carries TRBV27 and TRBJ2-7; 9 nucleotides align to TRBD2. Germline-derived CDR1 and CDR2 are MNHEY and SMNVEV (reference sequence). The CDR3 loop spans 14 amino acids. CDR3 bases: TGTGCTAGCAAATGGGCGGGAGGGTCCTACGAGCAGTACTTC. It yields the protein CASKWAGGSYEQYF.

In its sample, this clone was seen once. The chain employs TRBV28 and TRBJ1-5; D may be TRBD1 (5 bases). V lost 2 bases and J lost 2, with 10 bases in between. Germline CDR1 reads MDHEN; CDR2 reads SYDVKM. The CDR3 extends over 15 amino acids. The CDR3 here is CASSLKGAGNQPQHF. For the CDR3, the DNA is TGTGCCAGCAGTTTAAAAGGGGCTGGCAATCAGCCCCAGCATTTT.

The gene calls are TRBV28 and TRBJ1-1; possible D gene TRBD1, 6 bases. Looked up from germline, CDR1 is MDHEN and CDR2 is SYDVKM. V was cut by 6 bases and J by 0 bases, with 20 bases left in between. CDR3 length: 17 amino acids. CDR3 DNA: TGTGCCAGCAGCCAAACAGGGACCCATCTCATGAACACTGAAGCTTTCTTT. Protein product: CASSQTGTHLMNTEAFF.

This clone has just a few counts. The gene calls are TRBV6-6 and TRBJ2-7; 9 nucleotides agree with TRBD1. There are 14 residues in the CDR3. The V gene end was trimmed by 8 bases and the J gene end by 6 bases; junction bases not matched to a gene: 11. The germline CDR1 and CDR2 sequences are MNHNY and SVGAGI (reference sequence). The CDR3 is CASGPLATGGEQYF. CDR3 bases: TGTGCCAGCGGCCCTCTAGCGACAGGGGGCGAGCAGTACTTC.

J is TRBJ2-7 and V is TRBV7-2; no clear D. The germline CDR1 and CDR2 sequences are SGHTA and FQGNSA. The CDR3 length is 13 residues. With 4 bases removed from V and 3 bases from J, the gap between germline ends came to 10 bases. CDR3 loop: CASSSFSSYEQYF. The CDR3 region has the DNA TGTGCCAGCAGCTCGTTTTCGAGCTACGAGCAGTACTTC.